This TCR beta chain originates from a study of cytomegalovirus exposure and HLA in healthy donors. PCR was performed using 60 Vbeta and 13 Jbeta primers. Clones were sequenced by immunoSEQ multiplex PCR, and TCRdb holds only the in-frame ones, with some missing. The sample has 120,000 to 150,000 clones, over 80% seen once; the top ten hold 2.9%. This TCR came from a young woman in good health and CMV-seronegative. Sequencing was carried out using PBMCs.

CDR3 sequence reads: CASSKVVSVRVTDTQYF. The DNA of the CDR3 is TGTGCCAGCAGCAAAGTCGTTTCGGTCCGTGTCACAGATACGCAGTATTTT. The chain carries TRBV7-2 and TRBJ2-3; unclear D gene. The CDR3 sequence is 17 residues long. Germline values: CDR1 SGHTA, CDR2 FQGNSA. V was cut by 5 bases and J by 2 bases, with 20 bases left in between.